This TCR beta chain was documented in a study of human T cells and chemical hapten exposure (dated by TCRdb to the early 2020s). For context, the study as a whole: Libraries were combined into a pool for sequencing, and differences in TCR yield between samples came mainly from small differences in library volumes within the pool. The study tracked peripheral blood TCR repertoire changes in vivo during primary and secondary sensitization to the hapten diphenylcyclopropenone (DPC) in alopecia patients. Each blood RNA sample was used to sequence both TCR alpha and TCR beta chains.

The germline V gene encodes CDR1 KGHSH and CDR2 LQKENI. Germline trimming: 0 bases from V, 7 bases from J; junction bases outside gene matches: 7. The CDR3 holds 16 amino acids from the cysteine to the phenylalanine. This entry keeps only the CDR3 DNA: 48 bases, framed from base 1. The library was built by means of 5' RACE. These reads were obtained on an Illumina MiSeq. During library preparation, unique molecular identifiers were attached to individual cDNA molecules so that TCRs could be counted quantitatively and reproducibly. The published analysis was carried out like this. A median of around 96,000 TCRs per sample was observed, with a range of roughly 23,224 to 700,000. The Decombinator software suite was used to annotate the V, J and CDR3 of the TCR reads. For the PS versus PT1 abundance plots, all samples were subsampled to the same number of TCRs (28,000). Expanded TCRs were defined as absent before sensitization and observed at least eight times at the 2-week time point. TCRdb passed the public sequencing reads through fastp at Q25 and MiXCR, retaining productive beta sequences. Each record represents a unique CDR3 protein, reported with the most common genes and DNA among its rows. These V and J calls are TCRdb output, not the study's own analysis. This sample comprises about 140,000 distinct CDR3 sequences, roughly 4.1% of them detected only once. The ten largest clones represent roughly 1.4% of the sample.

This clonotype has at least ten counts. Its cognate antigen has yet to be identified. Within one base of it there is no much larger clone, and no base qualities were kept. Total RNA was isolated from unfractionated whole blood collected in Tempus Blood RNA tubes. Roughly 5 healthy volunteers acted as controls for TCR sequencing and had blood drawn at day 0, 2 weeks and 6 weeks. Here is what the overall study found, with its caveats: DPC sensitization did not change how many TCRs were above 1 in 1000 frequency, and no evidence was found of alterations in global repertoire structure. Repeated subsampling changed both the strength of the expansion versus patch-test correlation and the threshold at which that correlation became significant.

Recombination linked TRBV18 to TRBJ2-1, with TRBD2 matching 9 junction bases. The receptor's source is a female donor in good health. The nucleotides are TGTGCCAGCTCACCACCAGGTAGCGGGGGAGTGAATGAGCAGTTCTTC. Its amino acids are CASSPPGSGGVNEQFF.